This TCR beta chain is from a study of T cells after somatic rescue of genetic block. V dropped 8 bases and J dropped 8 bases, with 21 bases sitting between them. CDR3 length equals 14 residues. Germline V gives CDR1 MDHEN, CDR2 SYDVKM. Some clones are missing from TCRdb's copy, which holds only in-frame ones; the method was immunoSEQ multiplex PCR. Of 60,000 to 75,000 clones detected, about 91% appear once; the ten largest clones hold about 3%. The specimen sequenced was peripheral blood mononuclear cells (PBMCs). The chain uses TRBV28 and TRBJ2-5; TRBD2 might be the D (6 bases). The TCR comes from a man between 35 and 55 years old. CDR3 sequence reads: CASQRGGWQGTQYF. As DNA, the CDR3 is TGTGCCAGCCAGCGTGGGGGGTGGCAAGGAACCCAGTACTTC. The full variable domain, in which reference TRBV28 and TRBJ2-5 provide the parts outside the CDR3, is DVKVTQSSRYLVKRTGEKVFLECVQDMDHENMFWYRQDPGLGLRLIYFSYDVKMKEKGDIPEGYSVSREKKERFSLILESASTNQTSMYLCASQRGGWQGTQYFGPGTRLLVL.